This T cell receptor beta chain appears in the sequencing data of a study of control samples from healthy donors and cancer patients. This clone appeared once. Trimming shortened V by 0 bases and J by 3 bases, and 14 bases separated the two germline ends. The germline V gene encodes CDR1 SGDLS and CDR2 YYNGEE. This CDR3 contains 16 residues. The protocol was immunoSEQ multiplex PCR, while the TCRdb copy is restricted to in-frame clones and leaves out a portion. The sample consists of tens of thousands of clones, around 91% of them appearing once. This chain joins TRBV9 and TRBJ2-3, with D perhaps TRBD1 (5 bases). This clonotype was obtained from a man in his sixties with colorectal cancer. Input material: PBMCs. CDR3 sequence reads: CASSVELGRVTDTQYF. The CDR3 DNA sequence: TGTGCCAGCAGCGTAGAGTTGGGGCGCGTAACAGATACGCAGTATTTT.